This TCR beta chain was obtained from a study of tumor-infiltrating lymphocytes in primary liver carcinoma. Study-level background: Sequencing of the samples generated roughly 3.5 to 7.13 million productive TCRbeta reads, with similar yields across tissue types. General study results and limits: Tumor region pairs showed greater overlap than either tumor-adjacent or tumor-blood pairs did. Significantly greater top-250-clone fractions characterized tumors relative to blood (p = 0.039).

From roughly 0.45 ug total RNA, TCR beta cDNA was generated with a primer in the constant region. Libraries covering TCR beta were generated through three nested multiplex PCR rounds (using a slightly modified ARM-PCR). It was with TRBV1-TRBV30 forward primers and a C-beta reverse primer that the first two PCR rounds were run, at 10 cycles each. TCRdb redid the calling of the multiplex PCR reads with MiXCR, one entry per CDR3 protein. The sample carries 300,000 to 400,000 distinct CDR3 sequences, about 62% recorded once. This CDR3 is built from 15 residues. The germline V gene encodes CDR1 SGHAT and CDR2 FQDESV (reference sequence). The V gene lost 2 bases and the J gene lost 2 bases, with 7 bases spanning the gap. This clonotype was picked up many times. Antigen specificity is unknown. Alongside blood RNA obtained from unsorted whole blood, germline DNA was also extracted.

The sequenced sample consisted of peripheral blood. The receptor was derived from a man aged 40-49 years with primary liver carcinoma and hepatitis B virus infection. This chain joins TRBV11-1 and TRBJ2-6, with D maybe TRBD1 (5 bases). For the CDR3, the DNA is TGTGCCAGCAGCTTACAGGGTCCTGGGGCCAACGTCCTGACTTTC. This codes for CASSLQGPGANVLTF.